The source of this T cell receptor beta chain is a study of tumor T cells in aggressive B-cell lymphoma. The method was immunoSEQ multiplex PCR; TCRdb's version includes in-frame clones alone and lacks a portion of them. The profile shows around 11,000 clones, over 75% of them singletons. The trim removed 6 bases at V and 5 bases at J, leaving 7 bases unmatched. The germline V gene has CDR1 SGHRS and CDR2 YFSETQ. CDR3 length: 14 amino acids. The chain links TRBV5-1 to TRBJ2-7; 11 bases align to TRBD2. The sequenced material came from tumor tissue. The sequence came from an adult with diffuse large B cell lymphoma. CDR3 DNA: TGCGCCAGCAAACTAGCGGGAGCAACCAACGAGCAGTACTTC. Amino acid sequence: CASKLAGATNEQYF.